This is a list of T cell receptor beta chains from one sample in a study of blood T cell repertoires in COVID-19. Sequencing used immunoSEQ multiplex PCR; TCRdb keeps in-frame clones, though not all of them. The data contain about 41,000 clones, approximately 90% of them singletons. Input material: peripheral blood. The receptor set was obtained from a man aged 55-75 years with acute or convalescent COVID-19. The CDR3 runs from the conserved cysteine through the conserved F or W. D genes are given only for firm matches. Clone size, where shown, is once, few, many, or a class for clones that have expanded.

abundance: NA; j_gene: TRBJ2-3; d_gene: TRBD1; v_gene: TRBV7-9; CDR3aa: CASQTGESTDTQYF; CDR3nt: TGTGCCAGCCAAACAGGGGAAAGCACAGATACGCAGTATTTT
abundance: NA; j_gene: TRBJ1-1; d_gene: NA; v_gene: TRBV10-1; CDR3aa: CASSESQGTTEAFF; CDR3nt: TGCGCCAGCAGTGAGTCCCAGGGGACCACTGAAGCTTTCTTT
abundance: NA; j_gene: TRBJ2-3; d_gene: NA; v_gene: TRBV27; CDR3aa: CASRGTTDTQYF; CDR3nt: TGTGCCAGCCGGGGGACCACAGATACGCAGTATTTT
abundance: NA; j_gene: TRBJ2-2; d_gene: TRBD2; v_gene: TRBV6-1; CDR3aa: CASSERLAGGLNTGELFF; CDR3nt: TGTGCCAGCAGTGAGAGGTTAGCGGGGGGACTGAACACCGGGGAGCTGTTTTTT
abundance: NA; j_gene: TRBJ2-2; d_gene: NA; v_gene: TRBV6-5; CDR3aa: CASTQGGELFF; CDR3nt: TGTGCCAGCACCCAGGGGGGGGAGCTGTTTTTT
abundance: NA; j_gene: TRBJ1-5; d_gene: NA; v_gene: TRBV5-1; CDR3aa: CASREQDNQPQHF; CDR3nt: TGCGCCAGCAGAGAGCAGGACAATCAGCCCCAGCATTTT
abundance: once; j_gene: TRBJ2-5; d_gene: TRBD2; v_gene: TRBV10-1; CDR3aa: CASSTSGSAATQYF; CDR3nt: TGCGCCAGCAGTACTAGCGGCTCAGCGGCGACCCAGTACTTC
abundance: NA; j_gene: TRBJ1-1; d_gene: NA; v_gene: TRBV27; CDR3aa: CASSLGAGSTEAFF; CDR3nt: TGTGCCAGCAGCCTCGGGGCGGGGAGCACTGAAGCTTTCTTT
abundance: NA; j_gene: TRBJ2-7; d_gene: TRBD2; v_gene: TRBV29-1; CDR3aa: CSAMGLAGDSYEQYF; CDR3nt: TGCAGCGCTATGGGACTAGCGGGGGACTCGTACGAGCAGTACTTC
abundance: NA; j_gene: TRBJ2-5; d_gene: TRBD1; v_gene: TRBV5-6; CDR3aa: CASSPRQGRETQYF; CDR3nt: TGTGCCAGCAGCCCCCGACAGGGAAGGGAGACCCAGTACTTC
abundance: NA; j_gene: TRBJ2-7; d_gene: TRBD2; v_gene: TRBV11-2; CDR3aa: CASSLASGGAYEQYF; CDR3nt: TGTGCCAGCAGCTTAGCAAGCGGGGGGGCCTACGAGCAGTACTTC
abundance: once; j_gene: TRBJ1-1; d_gene: TRBD1; v_gene: TRBV2; CDR3aa: CASSRDSQNTEAFF; CDR3nt: TGTGCCAGCAGTCGGGACAGTCAGAACACTGAAGCTTTCTTT
abundance: NA; j_gene: TRBJ2-7; d_gene: NA; v_gene: TRBV19; CDR3aa: CASSRPGLSGEQYF; CDR3nt: TGTGCCAGTAGCAGGCCCGGATTGAGCGGCGAGCAGTACTTC
abundance: NA; j_gene: TRBJ2-1; d_gene: TRBD2; v_gene: TRBV3-1/TRBV3-2; CDR3aa: CASSQGLRGGNEQFF; CDR3nt: TGTGCCAGCAGCCAAGGACTACGGGGGGGGAATGAGCAGTTCTTC
abundance: NA; j_gene: TRBJ1-6; d_gene: NA; v_gene: TRBV18; CDR3aa: CASSPDDRPLHF; CDR3nt: TGTGCCAGCTCACCTGACGACAGACCCCTCCACTTT
abundance: NA; j_gene: TRBJ2-4; d_gene: NA; v_gene: TRBV3-1/TRBV3-2; CDR3aa: CASSQAATGKNIQYF; CDR3nt: TGTGCCAGCAGCCAAGCTGCAACAGGGAAAAACATTCAGTACTTC
abundance: NA; j_gene: TRBJ1-2; d_gene: NA; v_gene: TRBV11-2; CDR3aa: CASSSDSGYGYTF; CDR3nt: TGTGCCAGCAGCTCGGACAGCGGCTATGGCTACACCTTC
abundance: NA; j_gene: TRBJ2-7; d_gene: NA; v_gene: TRBV7-8; CDR3aa: CASSAGLYEQYF; CDR3nt: TGTGCCAGCTCGGCGGGCCTCTACGAGCAGTACTTC
abundance: NA; j_gene: TRBJ1-2; d_gene: NA; v_gene: TRBV12-3/TRBV12-4; CDR3aa: CASSSAGAGGYTF; CDR3nt: TGTGCCAGCAGCTCTGCAGGGGCTGGCGGCTACACCTTC
abundance: NA; j_gene: TRBJ1-1; d_gene: NA; v_gene: TRBV7-8; CDR3aa: CASSYQGGAEAFF; CDR3nt: TGTGCCAGCAGCTACCAAGGAGGGGCAGAAGCTTTCTTT
abundance: NA; j_gene: TRBJ1-3; d_gene: NA; v_gene: TRBV5-8; CDR3aa: CASSLWLLSGNTIYF; CDR3nt: TGTGCCAGCAGCCTCTGGCTCCTCTCTGGAAACACCATATATTTT
abundance: NA; j_gene: TRBJ1-3; d_gene: TRBD1; v_gene: TRBV6-1; CDR3aa: CASSANPTGGRNTIYF; CDR3nt: TGTGCCAGCAGTGCGAACCCAACAGGGGGAAGAAACACCATATATTTT
abundance: NA; j_gene: TRBJ1-3; d_gene: NA; v_gene: TRBV29-1; CDR3aa: CSVDVTGNTIYF; CDR3nt: TGCAGCGTTGATGTCACTGGAAACACCATATATTTT
abundance: NA; j_gene: TRBJ2-3; d_gene: NA; v_gene: TRBV11-2; CDR3aa: CASSSPAGSTDTQYF; CDR3nt: TGTGCCAGCAGCTCCCCGGCGGGGAGCACAGATACGCAGTATTTT
abundance: NA; j_gene: TRBJ2-5; d_gene: TRBD1; v_gene: TRBV7-2; CDR3aa: CASSPRQGTETQYF; CDR3nt: TGTGCCAGCAGCCCCCGACAGGGAACAGAGACCCAGTACTTC
abundance: NA; j_gene: TRBJ2-7; d_gene: TRBD1; v_gene: TRBV30; CDR3aa: CATTQGAFYEQYF; CDR3nt: TGTGCCACTACACAGGGGGCGTTTTACGAGCAGTACTTC
abundance: NA; j_gene: TRBJ2-5; d_gene: TRBD2; v_gene: TRBV5-1; CDR3aa: CASSLGTSGYQEAQYF; CDR3nt: TGCGCCAGCAGCTTGGGGACTAGCGGGTACCAAGAGGCCCAGTACTTC
abundance: NA; j_gene: TRBJ1-3; d_gene: NA; v_gene: TRBV5-1; CDR3aa: CASSLFTGSGNTIYF; CDR3nt: TGCGCCAGCAGCTTGTTCACGGGGTCTGGAAACACCATATATTTT
abundance: NA; j_gene: TRBJ2-7; d_gene: NA; v_gene: TRBV6-6; CDR3aa: CASSYSAGQSYEQYF; CDR3nt: TGTGCCAGCAGTTACTCCGCTGGGCAGTCCTACGAGCAGTACTTC
abundance: few; j_gene: TRBJ1-6; d_gene: TRBD1; v_gene: TRBV5-1; CDR3aa: CASSLYRDRDNSPLHF; CDR3nt: TGCGCCAGCAGCCTTTACCGGGACAGGGATAATTCACCCCTCCACTTT
abundance: medium-sized; j_gene: TRBJ2-2; d_gene: NA; v_gene: TRBV7-2; CDR3aa: CASCPRQANTGELFF; CDR3nt: TGTGCCAGCTGCCCCAGACAGGCGAACACCGGGGAGCTGTTTTTT
abundance: few; j_gene: TRBJ1-1; d_gene: NA; v_gene: TRBV10-2; CDR3aa: CASSEPPRGDTEAFF; CDR3nt: TGCGCCAGCAGTGAGCCCCCGCGGGGGGACACTGAAGCTTTCTTT
abundance: NA; j_gene: TRBJ2-1; d_gene: NA; v_gene: TRBV13; CDR3aa: CASSLYNEQFF; CDR3nt: TGTGCCAGCAGCCTGTACAATGAGCAGTTCTTC
abundance: NA; j_gene: TRBJ2-1; d_gene: TRBD1; v_gene: TRBV19; CDR3aa: CASSLGQVNYNEQFF; CDR3nt: TGTGCCAGTAGCTTAGGACAGGTCAATTACAATGAGCAGTTCTTC
abundance: NA; j_gene: TRBJ1-6; d_gene: TRBD1; v_gene: TRBV4-1; CDR3aa: CASSQDKGQGPSPLHF; CDR3nt: TGCGCCAGCAGCCAAGATAAGGGACAGGGTCCTTCACCCCTCCACTTT
abundance: NA; j_gene: TRBJ1-2; d_gene: NA; v_gene: TRBV5-1; CDR3aa: CASGEGAPGYTF; CDR3nt: TGCGCCAGCGGGGAGGGCGCCCCTGGCTACACCTTC
abundance: NA; j_gene: TRBJ1-1; d_gene: NA; v_gene: TRBV19; CDR3aa: CASSFQWNTEAFF; CDR3nt: TGTGCCAGTAGTTTCCAGTGGAACACTGAAGCTTTCTTT
abundance: NA; j_gene: TRBJ2-7; d_gene: TRBD1; v_gene: TRBV6-2/TRBV6-3; CDR3aa: CASSYTQGISTYYEQYF; CDR3nt: TGTGCCAGCAGTTACACACAGGGGATCTCAACCTACTACGAGCAGTACTTC
abundance: NA; j_gene: TRBJ1-6; d_gene: TRBD1; v_gene: TRBV6-5; CDR3aa: CASSYEGTANSPLHF; CDR3nt: TGTGCCAGCAGTTACGAAGGGACAGCGAATTCACCCCTCCACTTT
abundance: NA; j_gene: TRBJ2-3; d_gene: NA; v_gene: TRBV2; CDR3aa: CASLPSGGPTDTDTQYF; CDR3nt: TGTGCCAGCTTACCCAGCGGAGGACCTACTGATACAGATACGCAGTATTTT
abundance: NA; j_gene: TRBJ1-2; d_gene: TRBD1; v_gene: TRBV19; CDR3aa: CASSTGQGMRDGYTF; CDR3nt: TGTGCCAGTAGTACGGGACAGGGGATGAGGGATGGCTACACCTTC
abundance: NA; j_gene: TRBJ1-4; d_gene: NA; v_gene: TRBV23-1; CDR3aa: CASSQSRKSEGGTNEKLFF; CDR3nt: TGCGCCAGCAGTCAATCCAGGAAGAGCGAGGGAGGAACTAATGAAAAACTGTTTTTT
abundance: NA; j_gene: TRBJ1-2; d_gene: NA; v_gene: TRBV3-1/TRBV3-2; CDR3aa: CASSHRHDSGYTF; CDR3nt: TGTGCCAGCAGCCACAGACACGATTCCGGCTACACCTTC
abundance: NA; j_gene: TRBJ1-6; d_gene: TRBD1; v_gene: TRBV5-8; CDR3aa: CASSPGQGAKSPLHF; CDR3nt: TGTGCCAGCAGCCCCGGACAGGGGGCGAAGTCACCCCTCCACTTT
abundance: NA; j_gene: TRBJ2-2; d_gene: TRBD2; v_gene: TRBV3-1/TRBV3-2; CDR3aa: CASRETSGGRIGELFF; CDR3nt: TGTGCCAGCAGGGAAACTAGCGGGGGACGGATCGGGGAGCTGTTTTTT
abundance: NA; j_gene: TRBJ1-1; d_gene: NA; v_gene: TRBV5-1; CDR3aa: CASRYKGDNTEAFF; CDR3nt: TGCGCCAGCAGGTACAAGGGGGATAACACTGAAGCTTTCTTT
abundance: NA; j_gene: TRBJ1-6; d_gene: NA; v_gene: TRBV11-2; CDR3aa: CASSLDIWRSGNSPLHF; CDR3nt: TGTGCCAGCAGCTTAGATATTTGGCGATCGGGTAATTCACCCCTCCACTTT
abundance: few; j_gene: TRBJ2-5; d_gene: NA; v_gene: TRBV5-1; CDR3aa: CASSLAPSDWETQYF; CDR3nt: TGCGCCAGCAGCTTGGCCCCAAGCGATTGGGAGACCCAGTACTTC
abundance: NA; j_gene: TRBJ2-1; d_gene: TRBD2; v_gene: TRBV2; CDR3aa: CASRRLAGGMDEQFF; CDR3nt: TGTGCCAGCAGGAGACTAGCGGGGGGTATGGATGAGCAGTTCTTC
abundance: NA; j_gene: TRBJ1-4; d_gene: NA; v_gene: TRBV19; CDR3aa: CASSRGVSEKLFF; CDR3nt: TGTGCCAGTAGTAGGGGGGTATCCGAAAAACTGTTTTTT
abundance: NA; j_gene: TRBJ2-7; d_gene: NA; v_gene: TRBV10-3; CDR3aa: CASSTSRDEQYF; CDR3nt: TGTGCCAGCTCGACGAGCCGGGACGAGCAGTACTTC
abundance: NA; j_gene: TRBJ2-7; d_gene: TRBD2; v_gene: TRBV3-1/TRBV3-2; CDR3aa: CASSQGTSGGPYEQYF; CDR3nt: TGTGCCAGCAGCCAAGGGACTAGCGGGGGCCCCTACGAGCAGTACTTC